The rows below give T cell receptor beta chains drawn from one sample of a study of T cell repertoires in cytomegalovirus infection. One entry per CDR3 protein, called by TCRdb with MiXCR from the reads. This table holds around 440,000 distinct CDR3 sequences, about 11% found once. The sample was PBMCs. These receptors were collected from a human donor in good health (CMV status not recorded). Some clones in this sample may be carry-over from other donors' samples. Each CDR3 is given with its conserved first and last residue. The D gene is left open where the match is weak. The listing skips clone size in some rows; elsewhere it reads once, few, many or a size class.

D	size	V	J	DNA	CDR3
TRBD1	many	TRBV24-1	TRBJ2-1	TGTGCCACCAGTCAACAGGGGGGCGATGAGCAGTTCTTC	CATSQQGGDEQFF
.	many	TRBV10-3	TRBJ2-1	TGTGCCATCAGTGGCCAGGGGATCGATGAGCAGTTCTTC	CAISGQGIDEQFF
.	.	TRBV7-9	TRBJ2-3	TGTGCCAGCAGCTTATGGGCAGGGGTGAGGGATACGCAGTATTTT	CASSLWAGVRDTQYF
TRBD2	many	TRBV12-5	TRBJ2-3	TGTGCTAGTGCCAGTGGGACTAGCGGGAGGGCCGGCGCAGATACGCAGTATTTT	CASASGTSGRAGADTQYF
.	many	TRBV7-9	TRBJ1-6	TGTGCCAGCAGCCGAGGGCCCCAGGGCTCTCTCCACTTT	CASSRGPQGSLHF
TRBD2	many	TRBV14	TRBJ2-1	TGTGCCAGCAGCCCCGGGACTAGCGGCGAGAGTGGTGAGCAGTTCTTC	CASSPGTSGESGEQFF
.	few	TRBV9	TRBJ2-5	TGTGCCAGCAGCGTCGCAGGGGCCCAAGAGACCCAGTACTTC	CASSVAGAQETQYF
.	.	TRBV20-1	TRBJ1-2	TGCAGTGCCCCTTCGGGTTGGGGCTACACCTTC	CSAPSGWGYTF
.	many	TRBV5-4	TRBJ1-4	TGTGCCAGCAGGGGCGACACCGCAACTAATGAAAAACTGTTTTTT	CASRGDTATNEKLFF
.	many	TRBV7-3	TRBJ2-2	TGTGCCAGCGCCAGGCCCCCCACCGGGGAGCTGTTTTTT	CASARPPTGELFF
TRBD1	few	TRBV20-1	TRBJ1-3	TGCAGTGCTAGAGACCCGGGACACAGGGGAACCTCTGGAAACACCATATATTTT	CSARDPGHRGTSGNTIYF
.	many	TRBV7-9	TRBJ2-5	TGTGCCAGCAGTCAAACAGAGACCCAAGAGACCCAGTACTTC	CASSQTETQETQYF
TRBD2	.	TRBV7-9	TRBJ2-1	TGTGCCAGCAGCTTAGTGGCTAGCGGGAGACTCGATAGGAATGAGCAGTTCTTC	CASSLVASGRLDRNEQFF
.	few	TRBV7-9	TRBJ1-5	TGTGCCAGCAGCTCCAACAATCAGCCGGCCCAGCATTTT	CASSSNNQPAQHF
TRBD1	many	TRBV12-5	TRBJ1-1	TGTGCTAGTGGTTTGGGTCCAGGGGGCGCGAGGACTGAAGCTTTCTTT	CASGLGPGGARTEAFF
.	many	TRBV20-1	TRBJ2-7	TGCAGTGCTAGACGACAGACCGACGAGCAGTACTTC	CSARRQTDEQYF
TRBD2	few	TRBV5-1	TRBJ2-1	TGCGCCAGCAGCCCCTTGGGGACTAGCGGGACCAATGAGCAGTTCTTC	CASSPLGTSGTNEQFF
.	many	TRBV27	TRBJ2-1	TGTGCCAGCAGCTTAAGTCAGAGCTCCTACAATGAGCAGTTCTTC	CASSLSQSSYNEQFF
.	few	TRBV9	TRBJ1-1	TGTGCCAGCAGCGTAGGGGGCAGTCACACTGAAGCTTTCTTT	CASSVGGSHTEAFF
TRBD2	.	TRBV19	TRBJ2-3	TGTGCCAGTAGTCCCCTAGCGGGGGTAATAGATACGCAGTATTTT	CASSPLAGVIDTQYF
.	many	TRBV7-2	TRBJ2-3	TGTGCCAGCAGCTTAGCCGGGACAACTAGCACAGATACGCAGTATTTT	CASSLAGTTSTDTQYF
.	many	TRBV20-1	TRBJ2-7	TGCAGTGCTCCCGAACCGAGGGTGAGCTCCTACGAGCAGTACTTC	CSAPEPRVSSYEQYF
.	many	TRBV7-3	TRBJ2-2	TGTGCCAGCAGCTTAAACAGGCGCACGAACACCGGGGAGCTGTTTTTT	CASSLNRRTNTGELFF
TRBD1	many	TRBV6-1	TRBJ2-1	TGTGCCAGCAGACGAGACAGGGGGCAGTACAATGAGCAGTTCTTC	CASRRDRGQYNEQFF
.	many	TRBV7-6	TRBJ2-2	TGTGCCAGCAGCCGGACTTCGATAATTACCGGGGAGCTGTTTTTT	CASSRTSIITGELFF
TRBD1	.	TRBV9	TRBJ1-6	TGTGCCAGCAGCGTAGGTGGGACAGTTAATTCACCCCTCCACTTT	CASSVGGTVNSPLHF
TRBD2	many	TRBV13	TRBJ2-7	TGTGCCAGCAGCCCTCCTAGCGGGAGGGCAGAGCAGTACTTC	CASSPPSGRAEQYF
.	many	TRBV7-2	TRBJ1-2	TGTGCCAGCAGCTCAGGAGGGGTTAGCTATGGCTACACCTTC	CASSSGGVSYGYTF
.	few	TRBV2	TRBJ2-7	TGTGCCAGCAGTCTGACAGGAAACCCCTCCGAGCAGTACTTC	CASSLTGNPSEQYF
.	few	TRBV10-3	TRBJ2-3	TGTGCCATCAGTGCTATGGGGCCGAAGGGAGATACGCAGTATTTT	CAISAMGPKGDTQYF
.	many	TRBV11-2	TRBJ1-6	TGTGCCAGCAGCTCAAACAGGGATTATAATTCACCCCTCCACTTT	CASSSNRDYNSPLHF
TRBD2	many	TRBV3-1	TRBJ2-3	TGTGCCAGCAGCTCTACAGCGGGGAGCACAGATACGCAGTATTTT	CASSSTAGSTDTQYF
.	many	TRBV12-3/TRBV12-4	TRBJ1-5	TGTGCCAGCAGTTATGGACAGAACAATCAGCCCCAGCATTTT	CASSYGQNNQPQHF
.	many	TRBV7-9	TRBJ1-2	TGTGCCAGCAGCTCCGAAGCACAGGGATATGGCTACACCTTC	CASSSEAQGYGYTF
TRBD1	.	TRBV29-1	TRBJ1-2	TGCAGCGGGGACAGTGTAATTGGCTACACCTTC	CSGDSVIGYTF
.	.	TRBV3-1	TRBJ1-1	TGTGCCAGCAGCGACCGGGGCTACACTGAAGCTTTCTTT	CASSDRGYTEAFF
TRBD2	many	TRBV9	TRBJ2-1	TGTGCCAGCAGTCCTACCAGCGGGACCGTCAATGAGCAGTTCTTC	CASSPTSGTVNEQFF
TRBD1	.	TRBV7-9	TRBJ2-7	TGTGCCAGCAGCTTAGCGTCGGGACAGTACCACGAGCAGTACTTC	CASSLASGQYHEQYF
TRBD1	.	TRBV5-1	TRBJ2-1	TGCGCCAGCAGCCCACAGGGGGCAGGCAATGAGCAGTTCTTC	CASSPQGAGNEQFF
TRBD2	many	TRBV7-8	TRBJ2-3	TGTGCCAGCAGCTTAGTCGGAGCGGGGGGGACTCGCACAGATACGCAGTATTTT	CASSLVGAGGTRTDTQYF
TRBD2	many	TRBV7-2	TRBJ2-2	TGTGCCAGCAGCCCCCAGGGGGCTAGCGGGGGAACCGGGGAGCTGTTTTTT	CASSPQGASGGTGELFF
.	many	TRBV19	TRBJ1-5	TGTGCCAGTAGACCCGTTGGGGGCGATCATAGCAATCAGCCCCAGCATTTT	CASRPVGGDHSNQPQHF
TRBD1	many	TRBV7-9	TRBJ2-5	TGTGCCAGCAGCTTAGGAACAGGGGGTTCCCAAGAGACCCAGTACTTC	CASSLGTGGSQETQYF
.	many	TRBV7-2	TRBJ2-6	TGTGCCAGCAGCGGGGACTGGTCTGGGGCCAACGTCCTGACTTTC	CASSGDWSGANVLTF
.	few	TRBV12-3/TRBV12-4	TRBJ2-3	TGTGCCAGCAGTTTAGACGGGCGAGGGGATACGCAGTATTTT	CASSLDGRGDTQYF
TRBD1	few	TRBV9	TRBJ1-5	TGTGCCAGCAGCGCCGGGACAGGGTCCCTTCAGCCCCAGCATTTT	CASSAGTGSLQPQHF
TRBD2	many	TRBV5-1	TRBJ2-7	TGCGCCAGCAGCTTGGAAGGGCTAGCGGGAGTGGACGAGCAGTACTTC	CASSLEGLAGVDEQYF
.	few	TRBV6-5	TRBJ1-5	TGTGCCAGCAGCCTAACCATTAGCAATCAGCCCCAGCATTTT	CASSLTISNQPQHF
.	.	TRBV20-1	TRBJ1-2	TGCAGTGCTCATACAGGGTACTATGGCTACACCTTC	CSAHTGYYGYTF